These 3 T cell receptor beta chains were sequenced from one sample in a study of OX40 agonist ivuxolimab in advanced cancers. Clones were sequenced by immunoSEQ multiplex PCR, and TCRdb holds only the in-frame ones, with some missing. The sample contains 70,000 to 95,000 clones, 70% to 90% of which appear only once. This material consisted of CD4+ or CD8+ T cells sorted from blood, taken in a trial of the OX40 agonist ivuxolimab. The receptors shown here come from an adult with an advanced solid tumor such as melanoma, head and neck, liver or kidney cancer.

The chain employs TRBV5-4 and TRBJ1-2; unclear D gene. CDR3 length: 14 residues. Germline V gene lookup returns CDR1 SGHNT and CDR2 YYREEE (reference sequence). Trimming took 7 bases from V and 4 from J, leaving 17 bases between them. The CDR3 nucleotides are TGTGCCAGCCGCATACCAGGAAAGACCTATGGCTACACCTTC. It is translated as CASRIPGKTYGYTF.

The rearrangement joins TRBV7-9 to TRBJ2-2, with D tentatively TRBD2 (6 bases). Deletions cut 2 bases from V and 2 bases from J, with 18 bases between. This CDR3 contains 18 residues. Germline CDR1 reads SEHNR; CDR2 reads FQNEAQ (reference sequence). In nucleotides, the CDR3 is TGTGCCAGCAGCTTACGAAACTCCGGGCGGGATAACACCGGGGAGCTGTTTTTT. Its translation is CASSLRNSGRDNTGELFF.

The chain employs TRBV7-9 and TRBJ2-1; no clear D gene. The V end lost 7 bases, the J end lost 2 bases, and 9 bases lay between the germline ends. The CDR3 is 13 residues long. Germline CDR1 SEHNR, CDR2 FQNEAQ (reference sequence). CDR3 coding DNA: TGTGCCAGCAACAACGCGGCCTACAATGAGCAGTTCTTC. It specifies CASNNAAYNEQFF.